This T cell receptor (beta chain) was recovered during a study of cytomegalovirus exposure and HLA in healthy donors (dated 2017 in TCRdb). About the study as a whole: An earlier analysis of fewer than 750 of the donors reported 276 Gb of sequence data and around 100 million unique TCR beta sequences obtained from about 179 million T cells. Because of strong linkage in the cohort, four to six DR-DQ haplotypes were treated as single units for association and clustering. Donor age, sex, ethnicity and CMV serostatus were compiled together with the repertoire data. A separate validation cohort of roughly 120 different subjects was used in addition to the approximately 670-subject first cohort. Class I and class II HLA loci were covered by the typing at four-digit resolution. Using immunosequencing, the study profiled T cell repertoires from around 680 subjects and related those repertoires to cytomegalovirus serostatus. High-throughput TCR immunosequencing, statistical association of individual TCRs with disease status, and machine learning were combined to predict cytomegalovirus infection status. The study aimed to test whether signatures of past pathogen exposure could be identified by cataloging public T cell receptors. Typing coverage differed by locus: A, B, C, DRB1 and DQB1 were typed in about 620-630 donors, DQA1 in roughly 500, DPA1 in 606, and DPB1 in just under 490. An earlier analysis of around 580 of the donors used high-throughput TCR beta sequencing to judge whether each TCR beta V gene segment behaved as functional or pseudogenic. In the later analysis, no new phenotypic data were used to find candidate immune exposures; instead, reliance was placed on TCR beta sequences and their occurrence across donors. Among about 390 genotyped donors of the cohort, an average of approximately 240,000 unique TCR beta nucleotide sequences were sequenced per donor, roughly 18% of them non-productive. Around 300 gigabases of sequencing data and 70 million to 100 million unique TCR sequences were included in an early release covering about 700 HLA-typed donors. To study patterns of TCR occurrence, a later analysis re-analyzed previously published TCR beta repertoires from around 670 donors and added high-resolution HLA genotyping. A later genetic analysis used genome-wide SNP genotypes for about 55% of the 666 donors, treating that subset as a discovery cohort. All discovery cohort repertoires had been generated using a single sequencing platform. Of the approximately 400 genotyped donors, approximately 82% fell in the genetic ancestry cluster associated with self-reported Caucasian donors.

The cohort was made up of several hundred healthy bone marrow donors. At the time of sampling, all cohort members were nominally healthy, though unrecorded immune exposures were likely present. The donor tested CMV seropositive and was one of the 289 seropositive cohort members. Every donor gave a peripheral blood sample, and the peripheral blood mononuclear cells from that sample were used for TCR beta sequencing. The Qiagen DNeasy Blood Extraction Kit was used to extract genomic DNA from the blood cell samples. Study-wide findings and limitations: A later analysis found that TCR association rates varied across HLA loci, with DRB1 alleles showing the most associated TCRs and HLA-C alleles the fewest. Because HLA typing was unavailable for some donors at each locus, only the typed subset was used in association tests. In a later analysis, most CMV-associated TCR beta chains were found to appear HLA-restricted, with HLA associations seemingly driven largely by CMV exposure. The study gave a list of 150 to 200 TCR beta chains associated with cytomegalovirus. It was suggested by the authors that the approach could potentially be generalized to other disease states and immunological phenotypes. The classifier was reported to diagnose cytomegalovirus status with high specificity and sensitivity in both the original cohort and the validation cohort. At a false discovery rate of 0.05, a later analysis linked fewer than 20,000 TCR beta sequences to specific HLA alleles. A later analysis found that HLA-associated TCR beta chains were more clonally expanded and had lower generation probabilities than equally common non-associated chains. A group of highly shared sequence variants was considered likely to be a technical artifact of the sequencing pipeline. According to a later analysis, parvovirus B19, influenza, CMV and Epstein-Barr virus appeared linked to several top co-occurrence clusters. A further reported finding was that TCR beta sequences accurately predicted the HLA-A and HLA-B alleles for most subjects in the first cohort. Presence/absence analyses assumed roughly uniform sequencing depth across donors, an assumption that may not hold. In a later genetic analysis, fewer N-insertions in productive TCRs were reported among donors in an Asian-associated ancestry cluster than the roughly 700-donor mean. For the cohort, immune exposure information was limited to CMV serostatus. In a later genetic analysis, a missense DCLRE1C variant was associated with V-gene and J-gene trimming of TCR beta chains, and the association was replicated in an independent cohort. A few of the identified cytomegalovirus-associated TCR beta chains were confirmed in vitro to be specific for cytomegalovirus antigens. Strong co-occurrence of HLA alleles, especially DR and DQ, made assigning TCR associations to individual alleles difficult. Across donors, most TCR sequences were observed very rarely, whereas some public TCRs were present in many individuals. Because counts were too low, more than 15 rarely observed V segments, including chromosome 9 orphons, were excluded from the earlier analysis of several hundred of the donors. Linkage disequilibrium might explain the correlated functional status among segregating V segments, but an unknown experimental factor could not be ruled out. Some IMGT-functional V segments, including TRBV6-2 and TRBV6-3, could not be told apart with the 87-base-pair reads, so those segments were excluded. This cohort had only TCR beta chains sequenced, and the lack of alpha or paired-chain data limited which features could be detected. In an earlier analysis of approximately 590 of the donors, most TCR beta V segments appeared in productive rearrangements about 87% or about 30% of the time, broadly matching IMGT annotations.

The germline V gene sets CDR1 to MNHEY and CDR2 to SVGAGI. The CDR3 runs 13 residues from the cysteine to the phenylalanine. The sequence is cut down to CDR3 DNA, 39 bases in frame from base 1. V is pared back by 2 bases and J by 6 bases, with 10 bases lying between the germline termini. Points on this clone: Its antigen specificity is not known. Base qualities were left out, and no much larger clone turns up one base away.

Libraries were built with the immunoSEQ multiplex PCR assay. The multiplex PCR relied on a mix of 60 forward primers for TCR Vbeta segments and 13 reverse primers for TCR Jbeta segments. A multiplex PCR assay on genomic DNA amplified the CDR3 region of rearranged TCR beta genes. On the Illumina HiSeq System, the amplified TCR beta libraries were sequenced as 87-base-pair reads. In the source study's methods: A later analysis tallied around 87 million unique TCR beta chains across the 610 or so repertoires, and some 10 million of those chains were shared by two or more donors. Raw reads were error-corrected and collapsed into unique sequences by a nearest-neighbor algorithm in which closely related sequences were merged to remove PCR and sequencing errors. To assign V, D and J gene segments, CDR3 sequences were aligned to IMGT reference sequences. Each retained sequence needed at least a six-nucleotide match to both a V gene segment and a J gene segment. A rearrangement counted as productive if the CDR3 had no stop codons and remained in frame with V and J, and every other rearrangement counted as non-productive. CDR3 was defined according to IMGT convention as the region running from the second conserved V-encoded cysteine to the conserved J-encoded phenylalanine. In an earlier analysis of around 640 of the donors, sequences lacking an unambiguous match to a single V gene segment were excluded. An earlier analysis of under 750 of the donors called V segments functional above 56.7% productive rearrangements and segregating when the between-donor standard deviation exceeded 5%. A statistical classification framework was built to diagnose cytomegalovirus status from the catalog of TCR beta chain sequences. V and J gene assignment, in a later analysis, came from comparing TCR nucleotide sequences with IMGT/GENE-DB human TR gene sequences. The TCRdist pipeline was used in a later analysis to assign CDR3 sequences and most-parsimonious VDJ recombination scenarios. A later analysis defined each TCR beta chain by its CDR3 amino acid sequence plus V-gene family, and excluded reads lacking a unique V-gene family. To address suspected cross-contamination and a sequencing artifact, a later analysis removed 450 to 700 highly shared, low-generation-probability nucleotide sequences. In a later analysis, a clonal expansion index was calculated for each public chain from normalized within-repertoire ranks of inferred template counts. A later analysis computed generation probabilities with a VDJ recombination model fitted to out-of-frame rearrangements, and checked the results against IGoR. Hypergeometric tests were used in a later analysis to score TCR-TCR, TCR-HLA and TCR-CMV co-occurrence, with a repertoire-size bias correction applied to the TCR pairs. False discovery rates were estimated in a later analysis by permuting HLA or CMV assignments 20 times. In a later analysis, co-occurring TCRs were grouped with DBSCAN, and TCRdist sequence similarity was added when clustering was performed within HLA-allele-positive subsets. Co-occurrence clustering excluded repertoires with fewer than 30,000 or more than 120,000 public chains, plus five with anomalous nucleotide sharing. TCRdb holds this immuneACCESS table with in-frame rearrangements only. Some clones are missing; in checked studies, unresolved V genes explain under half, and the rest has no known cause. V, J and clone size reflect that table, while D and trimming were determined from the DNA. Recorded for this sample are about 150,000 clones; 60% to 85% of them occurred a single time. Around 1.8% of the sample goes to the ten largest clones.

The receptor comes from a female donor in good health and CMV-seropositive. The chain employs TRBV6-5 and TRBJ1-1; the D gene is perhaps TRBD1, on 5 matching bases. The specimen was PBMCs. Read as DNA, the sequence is TGTGCCAGCAGTTACACAGGTATAGCTGAAGCTTTCTTT. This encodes CASSYTGIAEAFF.